The rows below give T cell receptor beta chains drawn from one sample of a study of CD8 T cells in ankylosing spondylitis. TCRdb itself ran the 5' RACE reads through MiXCR, one entry per CDR3 protein. The sample lists 300,000 to 400,000 distinct CDR3 sequences, approximately 20% seen once, with roughly a sixth in the top ten. Input material: blood, either unsorted or a sorted T cell fraction (not recorded which). Receptor source: a male donor with ankylosing spondylitis. Each CDR3 is given with its conserved first and last residue. The D gene is left open where the match is weak. Only part of the rows carry a size: once, few, many, or a class if the clone is expanded.

clone_size j_call d_call v_call cdr3_aa cdr3_nt
few TRBJ2-7 TRBD2 TRBV25-1 CASSEWGAGGHYEQYF TGTGCCAGCAGTGAATGGGGAGCGGGAGGGCACTACGAGCAGTACTTC
few TRBJ1-4 NA TRBV5-1 CASTLDGLATNEKLFF TGCGCCAGCACCTTGGACGGCCTTGCAACTAATGAAAAACTGTTTTTT
NA TRBJ2-3 TRBD1 TRBV11-2 CASSTTGSHGTDTQYF TGTGCCAGCAGCACGACAGGGTCTCATGGCACAGATACGCAGTATTTT
NA TRBJ2-7 NA TRBV21-1 CASSTPGTSGTIYEQYF TGTGCCAGCAGCACACCCGGGACTAGCGGGACTATCTACGAGCAGTACTTC
NA TRBJ1-4 TRBD1 TRBV7-2 CASSSGQVPANEKLFF TGTGCCAGCAGCTCTGGACAGGTCCCCGCAAATGAAAAACTGTTTTTT
NA TRBJ1-2 NA TRBV12-3/TRBV12-4 CASSFDPNYGYTF TGTGCCAGCAGTTTCGATCCTAACTATGGCTACACCTTC
NA TRBJ1-2 TRBD1 TRBV6-2/TRBV6-3 CASIPTGPNYGYTF TGTGCCAGCATCCCGACAGGGCCCAACTATGGCTACACCTTC
NA TRBJ1-1 NA TRBV9 CASSSSWGQALNTEAFF TGTGCCAGCAGCTCATCTTGGGGGCAGGCCTTGAACACTGAAGCTTTCTTT
NA TRBJ2-2 TRBD1 TRBV6-1 CASSLTGEETGELFF TGTGCCAGCAGTCTGACAGGGGAGGAAACCGGGGAGCTGTTTTTT
NA TRBJ2-7 TRBD2 TRBV7-9 CASSPRGGNSSYEQYF TGTGCCAGCAGCCCCCGGGGGGGTAACTCCTCCTACGAGCAGTACTTC
NA TRBJ1-5 NA TRBV29-1 CSVTGTRDEPQHF TGCAGCGTTACAGGGACCCGGGACGAGCCCCAGCATTTT
few TRBJ2-1 NA TRBV18 CASSPLGLSEQFF TGTGCCAGCTCACCGCTCGGACTCTCAGAGCAGTTCTTC
few TRBJ1-1 NA TRBV12-3/TRBV12-4 CASGADTWTEAFF TGTGCCAGCGGGGCGGACACGTGGACTGAAGCTTTCTTT
NA TRBJ2-1 NA TRBV28 CASSFWSEQFF TGTGCCAGCAGTTTTTGGAGTGAGCAGTTCTTC
NA TRBJ1-4 NA TRBV5-1 CASSLRTADEKLFF TGCGCCAGCAGCTTGCGGACTGCCGATGAAAAACTGTTTTTT
NA TRBJ2-6 NA TRBV25-1 CATGTAGANVLTF TGTGCCACCGGGACGGCCGGGGCCAACGTCCTGACTTTC
many TRBJ2-2 NA TRBV29-1 CSVGSGANTGELFF TGCAGCGTGGGAAGCGGAGCGAACACCGGGGAGCTGTTTTTT
NA TRBJ2-2 TRBD2 TRBV15 CATSRDPRTSGSLGGELFF TGTGCCACCAGCAGAGATCCCCGGACTAGCGGGAGCTTGGGCGGGGAGCTGTTTTTT
NA TRBJ1-4 NA TRBV10-3 CAISDMGGANEKLFF TGTGCCATCAGTGACATGGGGGGGGCTAATGAAAAACTGTTTTTT
NA TRBJ1-4 NA TRBV11-2 CASSQFRGRDNEKLFF TGTGCCAGCAGCCAATTCCGGGGCCGAGATAATGAAAAACTGTTTTTT
few TRBJ2-1 NA TRBV21-1 CASSNSRDRVDEQFF TGTGCCAGCAGCAATAGCCGGGACAGGGTTGATGAGCAGTTCTTC
few TRBJ2-1 TRBD2 TRBV18 CASSITSGGRYNEQFF TGTGCCAGCTCGATAACTAGCGGAGGTCGCTACAATGAGCAGTTCTTC
NA TRBJ2-7 NA TRBV20-1 CSARKDGDEQYF TGCAGTGCTAGAAAAGACGGAGACGAGCAGTACTTC
many TRBJ2-2 NA TRBV14 CASSQARGAGELFF TGTGCCAGCAGCCAAGCACGAGGGGCCGGGGAGCTGTTTTTT
NA TRBJ2-1 TRBD1 TRBV12-3/TRBV12-4 CASSPMKQGNYEQFF TGTGCCAGCAGTCCTATGAAACAGGGGAACTATGAGCAGTTCTTC
few TRBJ2-3 NA TRBV6-1 CASSEAGSFPDTQYF TGTGCCAGCAGTGAAGCGGGGTCTTTCCCAGATACGCAGTATTTT
NA TRBJ1-2 NA TRBV20-1 CSAKGQSNYGYTF TGCAGTGCTAAAGGACAGTCTAACTATGGCTACACCTTC
many TRBJ2-7 NA TRBV27 CASSLGFHGYEQYF TGTGCCAGCAGTTTAGGGTTTCACGGCTACGAGCAGTACTTC
few TRBJ2-3 TRBD2 TRBV9 CASSPSGTSGLDTQYF TGTGCCAGCAGCCCCTCAGGGACTAGCGGGTTAGATACGCAGTATTTT
NA TRBJ2-7 TRBD2 TRBV28 CASNPAGGRYEQYF TGTGCCAGCAACCCAGCGGGAGGAAGGTACGAGCAGTACTTC
NA TRBJ2-3 NA TRBV7-3 CASSLAGIGTDTQYF TGTGCCAGCAGCTTAGCGGGAATCGGCACAGATACGCAGTATTTT
few TRBJ2-6 NA TRBV24-1 CATGRGTTEVLTF TGTGCCACTGGACGGGGGACGACAGAAGTCCTGACTTTC
NA TRBJ2-7 NA TRBV18 CASSSGRFREQYF TGTGCCAGCTCGTCAGGGAGGTTTCGCGAGCAGTACTTC
NA TRBJ1-3 TRBD1 TRBV5-1 CASSLDRGLGNTIYF TGCGCCAGCAGCTTGGACAGGGGGCTGGGAAACACCATATATTTT
NA TRBJ2-5 TRBD1 TRBV24-1 CATSDSTGWPETQYF TGTGCCACCAGTGATTCGACAGGGTGGCCCGAGACCCAGTACTTC
NA TRBJ2-3 TRBD2 TRBV7-2 CASSLMASGTGTQYF TGTGCCAGCAGCCTAATGGCTAGCGGGACCGGTACGCAGTATTTT
many TRBJ1-1 NA TRBV29-1 CSVQVNTEAFF TGCAGCGTACAGGTTAACACTGAAGCTTTCTTT
NA TRBJ2-1 NA TRBV10-3 CAISEYSADYNEQFF TGTGCCATCAGTGAGTACAGCGCAGACTACAATGAGCAGTTCTTC
NA TRBJ2-7 NA TRBV18 CASSPSATYEQYF TGTGCCAGCTCGCCGTCGGCCACCTACGAGCAGTACTTC
few TRBJ2-7 TRBD1 TRBV5-1 CASRTGGLDEQYF TGCGCCAGCAGGACAGGGGGCCTCGATGAGCAGTACTTC
once TRBJ2-1 TRBD2 TRBV28 CASSWGGEGGDEQFF TGTGCCAGCAGTTGGGGTGGGGAGGGAGGTGATGAGCAGTTCTTC
NA TRBJ2-3 TRBD2 TRBV20-1 CSARTPGLAITDTQYF TGCAGTGCTAGAACCCCGGGACTAGCGATAACAGATACGCAGTATTTT
NA TRBJ2-5 NA TRBV10-1 CASSADGEETQYF TGCGCCAGCAGTGCGGACGGTGAAGAGACCCAGTACTTC
NA TRBJ1-4 NA TRBV7-9 CATARERPQPASEKLFF TGTGCCACCGCCCGGGAGCGCCCCCAGCCCGCCAGCGAAAAACTGTTTTTT
once TRBJ1-5 NA TRBV9 CASSGPGVGNQPQHF TGTGCCAGCAGCGGACCCGGAGTTGGCAATCAGCCCCAGCATTTT
few TRBJ2-1 TRBD2 TRBV4-2 CASSQTWTSGRYNEQFF TGTGCCAGCAGCCAAACCTGGACTAGCGGGAGGTACAATGAGCAGTTCTTC
NA TRBJ1-6 NA TRBV4-3 CASSQAARGNSPLHF TGCGCCAGCAGCCAAGCCGCCAGGGGAAATTCACCCCTCCACTTT
NA TRBJ2-4 TRBD2 TRBV7-2 CASSLRRGSGLNIQYF TGTGCCAGCAGCTTGCGCCGCGGGAGTGGTTTAAACATTCAGTACTTC
NA TRBJ2-7 TRBD1 TRBV5-1 CASSSGSRDRVSYEQYF TGCGCCAGCAGCTCTGGGTCCCGGGACAGGGTCTCCTACGAGCAGTACTTC
NA TRBJ1-1 NA TRBV6-1 CASSTSNTEAFF NA
few TRBJ2-3 TRBD2 TRBV4-3 CASSRDYSGTATFTDTQYF TGCGCCAGCAGCCGGGACTATAGCGGGACCGCAACCTTCACAGATACGCAGTATTTT
few TRBJ1-3 NA TRBV2 CASSEAGLNSGNTIYF TGTGCCAGCAGTGAAGCAGGACTGAACTCTGGAAACACCATATATTTT
NA TRBJ1-4 TRBD1 TRBV19 CASRFGTEPNEKLFF TGTGCCAGTAGGTTCGGGACAGAGCCGAATGAAAAACTGTTTTTT
NA TRBJ1-6 TRBD1 TRBV15 CATSSWRGTGVSPLHF TGTGCCACCAGCAGTTGGAGGGGGACAGGGGTTTCACCCCTCCACTTT
NA TRBJ1-2 TRBD1 TRBV18 CASSPPGQGREGYTF TGTGCCAGCTCACCCCCGGGACAGGGAAGAGAAGGCTACACCTTC
few TRBJ2-1 TRBD1 TRBV2 CASRADRVSYNEQFF TGTGCCAGCAGAGCGGACAGGGTCTCCTACAATGAGCAGTTCTTC
NA TRBJ2-7 TRBD1 TRBV20-1 CSARGTGGMREAYEQYF TGCAGTGCTAGAGGGACAGGGGGAATGAGAGAGGCCTACGAGCAGTACTTC
few TRBJ2-3 NA TRBV20-1 CSAWRSTDTQYF TGCAGTGCTTGGAGGAGCACAGATACGCAGTATTTT
NA TRBJ1-1 NA TRBV20-1 CSALQGHVTEAFF TGCAGTGCCCTTCAGGGACATGTCACTGAAGCTTTCTTT
few TRBJ2-3 TRBD2 TRBV4-3 CASSQVAGGPATQYF TGCGCCAGCAGCCAAGTAGCGGGAGGGCCGGCTACGCAGTATTTT